A selection of T cell receptor beta chains follows, all from one sample in a study of molecular identifiers for immune sequencing clone quantification. TCRdb re-derived calls from the PCR reads in MiXCR, one entry per CDR3 protein. The sample consists of approximately 550,000 distinct CDR3 sequences, around 23% of them appearing once. Source material: naive CD8+ T cells from blood, with Jurkat cell RNA spiked in. The receptor set was obtained from a human donor in good health. Some libraries in this study had Jurkat cell RNA spiked in. CDR3s include the opening cysteine and the closing phenylalanine or tryptophan. The D gene is left open where the match is weak. For some rows the clone size is stated as once, few or many, or as a class when expanded; others skip it.

D gene,V gene,J gene,clone size,CDR3 protein,CDR3 DNA
TRBD2,TRBV15,TRBJ2-1,many,CAISSGRATQNEQFF,TGTGCCATCTCTAGCGGGAGGGCCACTCAGAATGAGCAGTTCTTC
-,TRBV29-1,TRBJ2-3,many,CSVETLLKTDTQYF,TGCAGCGTTGAAACCCTACTCAAGACAGATACGCAGTATTTT
-,TRBV5-1,TRBJ2-3,-,CASSRPAVVDGSFDTQYF,TGCGCCAGCAGCCGACCTGCTGTAGTAGATGGGAGTTTCGATACGCAGTATTTT
-,TRBV4-3,TRBJ2-1,-,CASSQVRLGEAAGYNEQFF,TGCGCCAGCAGCCAGGTTCGGTTAGGCGAGGCGGCGGGATACAATGAGCAGTTCTTC
-,TRBV27,TRBJ2-1,-,CASSFTSSYNEQFF,TGTGCCAGCAGTTTCACTAGCTCCTACAATGAGCAGTTCTTC
TRBD1,TRBV4-1,TRBJ2-7,-,CASSLEGAFSPEQYF,TGCGCCAGCAGCCTCGAGGGGGCTTTCTCGCCCGAGCAGTACTTC
-,TRBV4-3,TRBJ2-7,-,CASSQDPSYVGGRYEQYF,TGCGCCAGCAGCCAAGATCCCTCATACGTTGGGGGCAGGTACGAGCAGTACTTC
TRBD1,TRBV28,TRBJ2-7,few,CASSLVGTGLNEQYF,TGTGCCAGCAGTTTGGTCGGGACAGGTCTTAACGAGCAGTACTTC
TRBD2,TRBV7-6,TRBJ2-7,-,CASSPGTSGGGYEQYF,TGTGCCAGCAGCCCCGGGACTAGCGGGGGTGGCTACGAGCAGTACTTC
-,TRBV28,TRBJ2-5,few,CASSPRGAWGQETQYF,TGTGCCAGCAGCCCGAGGGGAGCGTGGGGACAAGAGACCCAGTACTTC
TRBD2,TRBV6-4,TRBJ2-1,-,CASSEDAGAYNEQFF,TGTGCCAGCAGTGAGGATGCGGGAGCCTACAATGAGCAGTTCTTC
TRBD1,TRBV16,TRBJ1-1,-,CASGTGTGDTEAFF,TGTGCCAGCGGAACCGGGACAGGAGACACTGAAGCTTTCTTT
-,TRBV6-5,TRBJ2-3,few,CASRPKLIDTQYF,TGTGCCAGCAGACCCAAGCTAATCGATACGCAGTATTTT
-,TRBV4-2,TRBJ2-7,many,CASSPPGGGYEQYF,TGTGCCAGCAGCCCCCCCGGTGGGGGCTACGAGCAGTACTTC
-,TRBV28,TRBJ1-1,-,CASSLRRRAYGTRIIEAFF,TGTGCCAGCAGTTTGAGACGACGGGCCTACGGCACTAGAATTATTGAAGCTTTCTTT
-,TRBV29-1,TRBJ1-4,-,CSVEEVGREKLFF,TGCAGCGTTGAAGAGGTGGGACGGGAAAAACTGTTTTTT
-,TRBV11-3,TRBJ2-2,-,CASSHLGAGSGELFF,TGTGCCAGCAGCCATTTGGGAGCGGGTTCCGGGGAGCTGTTTTTT
-,TRBV6-2/TRBV6-3,TRBJ1-6,-,CASSFGRITYDSPLHF,TGTGCCAGCAGTTTCGGGCGGATTACCTATGATTCACCCCTCCACTTT
-,TRBV6-5,TRBJ2-2,-,CASTRGVGTGELFF,TGTGCCAGCACCCGTGGGGTTGGCACCGGGGAGCTGTTTTTT
-,TRBV12-3/TRBV12-4,TRBJ1-1,few,CASSESGTNTEAFF,TGTGCCAGCAGCGAATCAGGTACTAACACTGAAGCTTTCTTT
TRBD1,TRBV28,TRBJ1-6,few,CASSPARFDRGLNSPLHF,TGTGCCAGCAGTCCTGCAAGATTCGACAGGGGGCTTAATTCACCCCTCCACTTT
TRBD2,TRBV6-6,TRBJ2-3,few,CASKREVQWDTQYF,TGTGCCAGCAAACGGGAGGTGCAATGGGATACGCAGTATTTT
-,TRBV24-1,TRBJ2-7,few,CATSQGGNYEQYF,TGTGCCACCAGTCAGGGTGGAAACTACGAGCAGTACTTC
-,TRBV20-1,TRBJ1-1,many,CSGLNTEAFF,TGCAGTGGTCTGAACACTGAAGCTTTCTTT
TRBD1,TRBV7-8,TRBJ2-7,-,CASSPTSTSWDRSSYEQYF,TGTGCCAGCAGCCCCACCTCTACGTCGTGGGACAGGAGCTCCTACGAGCAGTACTTC
TRBD2,TRBV12-3/TRBV12-4,TRBJ2-4,-,CASTIGTSGNIQYF,TGTGCCAGCACGATTGGGACTAGCGGTAACATTCAGTACTTC